The entry that follows covers one T cell receptor (beta chain) sequence. The antigen is undetermined. The germline V gene has CDR1 SGHVS and CDR2 FQNEAQ. The CDR3 spans 11 residues. Trimming shortened V by 5 bases and J by 7 bases, and 5 bases separated the two germline ends. Sequencing used immunoSEQ multiplex PCR; TCRdb keeps in-frame clones, though not all of them. The repertoire holds hundreds of thousands of clones, with around 72% as singletons. This sample is part of a study of shared clonotypes between healthy human individuals. Findings and limits, study-wide: Deeper or shallower sequencing was expected to change how clonotypes are shared among donors.

The CD4+ fraction was divided into a CD45RA+ naive subset and a CD45RA-negative memory subset. What was sequenced was memory CD4+ T cells sorted from blood. Indicated subset: CD45RA-negative fraction. The TCR sequence derives from a woman between 25 and 40 years old in good health. V usage is TRBV7-8 and J usage is TRBJ2-2; D gene uncertain. The CDR3 nucleotides are TGTGCCAGCAGCCCATACGGGGAGCTGTTTTTT. It is translated as CASSPYGELFF.